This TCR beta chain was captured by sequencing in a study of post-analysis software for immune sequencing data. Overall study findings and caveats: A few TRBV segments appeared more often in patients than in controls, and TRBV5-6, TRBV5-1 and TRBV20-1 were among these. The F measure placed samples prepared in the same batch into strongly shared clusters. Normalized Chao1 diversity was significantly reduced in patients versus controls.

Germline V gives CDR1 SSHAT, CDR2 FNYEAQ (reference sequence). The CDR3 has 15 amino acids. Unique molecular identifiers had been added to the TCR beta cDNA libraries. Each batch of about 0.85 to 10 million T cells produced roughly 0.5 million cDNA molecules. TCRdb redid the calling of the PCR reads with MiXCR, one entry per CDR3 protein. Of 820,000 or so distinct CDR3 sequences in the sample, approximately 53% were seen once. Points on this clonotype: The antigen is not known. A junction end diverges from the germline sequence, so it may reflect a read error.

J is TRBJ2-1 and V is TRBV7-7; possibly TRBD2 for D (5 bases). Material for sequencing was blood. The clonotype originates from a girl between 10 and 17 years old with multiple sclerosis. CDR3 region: CASSPRGSSCNEQFF. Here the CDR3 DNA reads TGTGCCAGCAGCCCCCGGGGAAGCTCCTGCAATGAGCAGTTCTTC.